This T cell receptor (beta chain) derives from a study of cytomegalovirus exposure and HLA in healthy donors. Findings and limits, study-wide: Based on reports, TCR beta sequences accurately predicted HLA-A and HLA-B alleles for most subjects. TCR beta sequences numbering around 15,000 were associated with HLA alleles at 0.05 false discovery rate in a later analysis.

The PCR contained 60 Vbeta and 13 Jbeta primers. Generated by immunoSEQ multiplex PCR, the TCRdb table keeps only in-frame clones and is missing some. The sample lists some 220,000 clones; around 78% were seen once. This CDR3 has 14 amino acids. V was shortened by 1 base and J by 1 base, with 8 bases between the two germline ends. CDR1 SGDLS and CDR2 YYNGEE come from the germline V gene. With respect to this clone: The antigen is undetermined.

This chain links TRBV9 with TRBJ1-1; TRBD1 might be the D (5 bases). The receptor was derived from a boy between 10 and 17 years old in good health and CMV-seronegative. Sequenced sample: PBMCs. CDR3 in DNA: TGTGCCAGCAGCGTACAGGGTGGGAACACTGAAGCTTTCTTT. As protein: CASSVQGGNTEAFF.